This TCR beta chain was sequenced for a study of beta chain features in type 1 diabetes. Whole-study results and caveats: A pattern of fewer insertions and more deletions at VDJ junctions was seen in type 1 diabetes patients.

The CDR3 loop spans 14 amino acids. Losses at the gene ends were 2 bases for V and 4 bases for J; bases not matched to a gene: 2. Germline V gene data show CDR1 as MNHEY and CDR2 as SMNVEV (reference sequence). Sequenced material consisted of expressed TCRB transcripts (all of the isolated RNA was reverse transcribed). Sequencing was performed with immunoSEQ multiplex PCR; in TCRdb, only in-frame clones are kept and a portion is missing. The sample includes around 40,000 clones, about 65% of them seen just once. This clone was detected a few times. Its cognate antigen is unknown. What was sequenced was Tregs from blood. The chain carries TRBV27 and TRBJ1-3; 7 positions match TRBD1. This receptor was taken from a woman younger than 45 in good health. In nucleotides, the CDR3 is TGTGCCAGCAGTTTAACAGGGGTCGGAAACACCATATATTTT. It translates to CASSLTGVGNTIYF.